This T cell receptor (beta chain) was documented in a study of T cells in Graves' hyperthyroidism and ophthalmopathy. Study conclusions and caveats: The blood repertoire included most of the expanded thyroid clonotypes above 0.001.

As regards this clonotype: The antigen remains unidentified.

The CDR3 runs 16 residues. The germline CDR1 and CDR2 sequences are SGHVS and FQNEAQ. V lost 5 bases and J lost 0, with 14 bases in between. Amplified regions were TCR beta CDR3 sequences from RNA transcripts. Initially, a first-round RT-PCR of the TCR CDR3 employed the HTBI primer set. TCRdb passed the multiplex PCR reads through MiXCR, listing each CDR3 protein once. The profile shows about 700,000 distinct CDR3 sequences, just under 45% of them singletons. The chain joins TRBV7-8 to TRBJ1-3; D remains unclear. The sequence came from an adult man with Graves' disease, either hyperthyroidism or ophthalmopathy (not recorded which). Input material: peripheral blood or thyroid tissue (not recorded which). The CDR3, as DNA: TGTGCCAGCAGCCGCACCCGGATCGGCTCTGGAAACACCATATATTTT. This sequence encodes CASSRTRIGSGNTIYF.